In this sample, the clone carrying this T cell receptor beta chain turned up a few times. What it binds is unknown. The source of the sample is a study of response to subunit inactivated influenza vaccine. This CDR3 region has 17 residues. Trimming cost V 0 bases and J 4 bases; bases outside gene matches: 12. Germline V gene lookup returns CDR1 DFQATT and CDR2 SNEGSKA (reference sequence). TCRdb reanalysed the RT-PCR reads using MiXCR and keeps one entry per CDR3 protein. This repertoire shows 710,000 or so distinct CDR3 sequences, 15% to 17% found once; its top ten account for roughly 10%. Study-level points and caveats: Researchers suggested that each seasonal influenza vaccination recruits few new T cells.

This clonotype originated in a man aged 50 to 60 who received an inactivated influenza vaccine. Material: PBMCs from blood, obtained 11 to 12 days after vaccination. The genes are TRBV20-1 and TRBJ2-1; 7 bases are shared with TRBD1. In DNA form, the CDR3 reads TGCAGTGCTAGAGATGTGTGGGCAGGGGGATTGTACAATGAGCAGTTCTTC. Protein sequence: CSARDVWAGGLYNEQFF.